The 24 T cell receptor beta chains listed next were all sequenced from one sample in a study of OX40 agonist ivuxolimab in advanced cancers. Generated by immunoSEQ multiplex PCR, the TCRdb table keeps only in-frame clones and is missing some. The sample contains 71,000 or so clones, around 84% of which appear only once. Sequencing was performed on CD4+ or CD8+ T cells sorted from blood, taken in a trial of the OX40 agonist ivuxolimab. These receptor sequences come from an adult with an advanced solid tumor such as melanoma, head and neck, liver or kidney cancer.

V and J are TRBV12-1 and TRBJ1-6. TRBV12-1 is deemed a pseudogene. The CDR3 has 17 amino acids. This chain's CDR3 is CASSARTGSSYNSPLHF. In DNA, the CDR3 is TGTGCCAGCAGCGCACGGACTGGTAGCTCCTATAATTCACCCCTCCACTTT.

This sequence joins TRBV5-1 and TRBJ2-1, with D possibly TRBD1 on 5 matching bases. Trimming removed 4 bases at V and 5 bases at J, with 19 bases between. The CDR3 loop spans 16 amino acids. Per germline, CDR1 SGHRS and CDR2 YFSETQ. This chain's CDR3 is CASSRGWQGFDNEQFF. In nucleotides, the CDR3 is TGCGCCAGCAGCAGGGGTTGGCAGGGCTTTGACAATGAGCAGTTCTTC.

CDR3 sequence reads: CASSNRGTYNEQFF. Here the CDR3 DNA reads TGTGCCAGTAGTAACAGAGGGACCTACAATGAGCAGTTCTTC. V gene TRBV19 combines with J gene TRBJ2-1; tentatively, D is TRBD2 (5 bases). The V gene's germline CDR1 is LNHDA and CDR2 SQIVND (reference sequence). This CDR3 spans 14 amino acids. The V end lost 4 bases, the J end lost 2 bases, and 9 bases lay between the germline ends. Variable domain in full (rest from reference TRBV19 and TRBJ2-1): DGGITQSPKYLFRKEGQNVTLSCEQNLNHDAMYWYRQDPGQGLRLIYYSQIVNDFQKGDIAEGYSVSREKKESFPLTVTSAQKNPTAFYLCASSNRGTYNEQFFGPGTRLTVL.

V and J are TRBV15 and TRBJ2-3; the D is unclear. Germline CDR1 reads LNHNV; CDR2 reads YYDKDF (reference sequence). The ends were cut back, 1 base at V and 0 bases at J, with 14 bases in the middle. This CDR3 has 17 amino acids. The CDR3 spells CATSRAFGVSSTDTQYF. For the CDR3, the DNA is TGTGCCACCAGCAGAGCTTTTGGCGTATCTAGCACAGATACGCAGTATTTT.

The chain combines TRBV27 with TRBJ1-2, with D perhaps matching TRBD1 (5 bases). Trimming took 6 bases from V and 3 from J, leaving 14 bases between them. CDR3 size: 14 residues. The germline V gene encodes CDR1 MNHEY and CDR2 SMNVEV (reference sequence). CDR3 DNA: TGTGCCAGCAGGCGCATCGGGGGGGACTATGGCTACACCTTC. It translates to CASRRIGGDYGYTF.

This clone occurred many times. The chain has TRBV5-5 and TRBJ2-2; D might be TRBD2 (6 bases). Trimming took 0 bases from V and 5 from J, leaving 8 bases between them. Germline V lookup: CDR1 SGHKS, CDR2 YYEKEE (reference sequence). The CDR3 length is 14 residues. Here the CDR3 reads CASSLGTTTGELFF. CDR3 sequence (DNA): TGTGCCAGCAGCTTGGGGACTACGACCGGGGAGCTGTTTTTT. The full variable domain, rest sourced from reference TRBV5-5 and TRBJ2-2, is DAGVTQSPTHLIKTRGQQVTLRCSPISGHKSVSWYQQVLGQGPQFIFQYYEKEERGRGNFPDRFSARQFPNYSSELNVNALLLGDSALYLCASSLGTTTGELFFGEGSRLTVL.

J is TRBJ2-2 and V is TRBV7-9; no reliable D call. Germline CDR1 is SEHNR and CDR2 is FQNEAQ (reference sequence). The CDR3 extends over 15 amino acids. V shed 1 base and J shed 2 bases, with 8 bases lying between them. CDR3 DNA sequence: TGTGCCAGCAGCTTAGGAGTACTAAACACCGGGGAGCTGTTTTTT. This gives the protein CASSLGVLNTGELFF.

V is TRBV7-7 and J is TRBJ2-7; 14 nucleotides match TRBD2. Germline V CDR1 and CDR2: SSHAT, FNYEAQ (reference sequence). The CDR3 has 16 amino acids. V was clipped by 5 bases and J by 2 bases; unmatched bases: 5. As DNA, the CDR3 is TGTGCCAGCAGCCAAGGACTAGCGGGAGGCCCCTACGAGCAGTACTTC. Translation gives CASSQGLAGGPYEQYF. Based on the CDR3 plus reference TRBV7-7 and TRBJ2-7, the full variable domain is GAGVSQSPRYKVTKRGQDVTLRCDPISSHATLYWYQQALGQGPEFLTYFNYEAQPDKSGLPSDRFSAERPEGSISTLTIQRTEQRDSAMYRCASSQGLAGGPYEQYFGPGTRLTVT.

The chain links TRBV7-2 to TRBJ2-2, with 12 positions matching TRBD2. Germline V gives CDR1 SGHTA, CDR2 FQGNSA. The junction had 4 bases not matched to a gene; V was cut back by 2 bases and J by 3 bases. The CDR3 loop spans 17 amino acids. CDR3 sequence (DNA): TGTGCCAGCAGCTTAAGGCTAGCGGGAGGGTACACCGGGGAGCTGTTTTTT. It encodes CASSLRLAGGYTGELFF.

The chain combines TRBV7-3 with TRBJ2-2, with 9 nucleotides matching TRBD2. Per germline, CDR1 SGHTA and CDR2 FQGTGA. Trimming took 6 bases from V and 0 from J; bases not matched to a gene: 5. The CDR3 has 16 amino acids. The chain's CDR3 is CASSKSGGSNTGELFF. CDR3 coding DNA: TGTGCCAGCAGTAAAAGCGGGGGGTCGAACACCGGGGAGCTGTTTTTT.

CDR3 residues: CASGGGGETQYF. In nucleotides, the CDR3 is TGTGCCAGCGGTGGAGGAGGCGAGACCCAGTACTTC. This chain joins TRBV7-7 and TRBJ2-5; tentative D call: TRBD2 (5 bases). The V and J ends lost 8 bases and 5 bases respectively, with 12 bases between them. Germline CDR1 SSHAT, CDR2 FNYEAQ (reference sequence). The CDR3 has 12 residues.

This rearrangement joins TRBV7-2 to TRBJ1-2; 7 nucleotides line up with TRBD1. The germline CDR1 and CDR2 sequences are SGHTA and FQGNSA. V was clipped by 5 bases and J by 4 bases; unmatched bases: 13. CDR3 size: 16 residues. CDR3 sequence (DNA): TGTGCCAGCAGCCTCGTCGGGACAGATCCCCGCTATGGCTACACCTTC. Its protein product is CASSLVGTDPRYGYTF. Full variable domain (remainder filled in from reference TRBV7-2 and TRBJ1-2): GAGVSQSPSNKVTEKGKDVELRCDPISGHTALYWYRQSLGQGLEFLIYFQGNSAPDKSGLPSDRFSAERTGGSVSTLTIQRTQQEDSAVYLCASSLVGTDPRYGYTFGSGTRLTVV.

The chain uses TRBV13 and TRBJ2-5; 13 nucleotides match TRBD2. V lost 5 bases and J lost 2; bases outside the gene matches: 11. This CDR3 comprises 18 residues. Germline V lookup: CDR1 PRHDT, CDR2 FYEKMQ (reference sequence). The chain's CDR3 is CASSLRGGLAGRQETQYF. The CDR3 DNA reads as TGTGCCAGCAGCCTCCGCGGGGGACTAGCGGGGCGACAAGAGACCCAGTACTTC.

The chain has TRBV30 and TRBJ1-2; TRBD1 aligns across 7 bases. The length of the CDR3 is 14 residues. Germline V CDR1 and CDR2: GTSNPN, SVGIG (reference sequence). The V gene end was trimmed by 3 bases and the J gene end by 3 bases; junction bases not matched to a gene: 7. The chain's CDR3 is CAWSVTGSDYGYTF. For the CDR3, the DNA is TGTGCCTGGAGCGTGACAGGGAGCGACTATGGCTACACCTTC.

This clone was detected only once. Written as DNA, the CDR3 is TGTGCCACCAGCGCTCCTCCGGATTATCAGCCCCAGCATTTT. Protein product: CATSAPPDYQPQHF. V and J are TRBV15 and TRBJ1-5; no firm D call. Looked up from germline, CDR1 is LNHNV and CDR2 is YYDKDF (reference sequence). Trimming removed 5 bases from V and 5 bases from J, with 13 bases in between. This CDR3 region has 14 residues.

The chain joins TRBV5-1 to TRBJ2-5; D is perhaps TRBD1 (6 bases). Between the trimmed V and J ends, which lost 2 bases and 2 bases, there was a span of 13 bases. The germline V gene encodes CDR1 SGHRS and CDR2 YFSETQ. There are 15 residues in the CDR3. The CDR3 sequence: CASSLMDSRQETQYF. The CDR3 DNA is TGCGCCAGCAGCTTAATGGACAGTCGGCAAGAGACCCAGTACTTC.

The rearrangement joins TRBV28 to TRBJ1-1; D ambiguous. The germline CDR1 and CDR2 sequences are MDHEN and SYDVKM. Trimming removed 6 bases from V and 1 base from J, with 9 bases in between. The CDR3 runs to 13 residues. CDR3 residues: CASSSPKNTEAFF. The CDR3 DNA follows: TGTGCCAGCAGCTCACCCAAGAACACTGAAGCTTTCTTT.

Only one count was recorded for this clone. CDR3 loop: CASSQYSGGQSEAFF. The DNA for the CDR3 is TGTGCCAGCAGCCAGTATTCCGGGGGGCAGAGTGAAGCTTTCTTT. The chain links TRBV14 to TRBJ1-1; D might be TRBD1 (6 bases). CDR3 size: 15 residues. Trimming pared 3 bases from V and 7 bases from J, leaving 18 bases between. CDR1 SGHDN and CDR2 FVKESK come from the germline V gene. Looking up the rest from reference TRBV14 and TRBJ1-1 gives the full variable domain: EAGVTQFPSHSVIEKGQTVTLRCDPISGHDNLYWYRRVMGKEIKFLLHFVKESKQDESGMPNNRFLAERTGGTYSTLKVQPAELEDSGVYFCASSQYSGGQSEAFFGQGTRLTVV.

The chain couples TRBV6-4 to TRBJ2-5; TRBD1 aligns across 7 bases. Germline loops: CDR1 MRHNA, CDR2 SNTAGT. V was pared by 6 bases and J by 6 bases, with 7 bases of the junction left unmatched. CDR3 length: 13 amino acids. The CDR3 nucleotides are TGTGCCAGCAGGGGGTACAGGGGAAAGACCCAGTACTTC. This codes for CASRGYRGKTQYF.

V gene TRBV7-9 combines with J gene TRBJ2-1, with TRBD2 identical over 11 bases. With V trimmed by 5 bases and J by 4 bases, 7 bases remained unmatched. The CDR3 loop spans 16 amino acids. The V gene's germline CDR1 is SEHNR and CDR2 FQNEAQ (reference sequence). CDR3 bases: TGTGCCAGCAGCACGTTTAGCGGGGGGGCGTACAATGAGCAGTTCTTC. It is translated as CASSTFSGGAYNEQFF.

The chain uses TRBV19 and TRBJ1-5; 7 nucleotides match TRBD1. Unmatched junction bases numbered 19, after V lost 9 bases and J lost 5 bases. In germline, CDR1 is LNHDA, CDR2 SQIVND (reference sequence). This CDR3 has 17 amino acids. The CDR3 loop reads CARVVNPPEGGDQPQHF. The DNA for the CDR3 is TGTGCCAGAGTAGTAAATCCGCCGGAAGGGGGCGATCAGCCCCAGCATTTT.

This sequence joins TRBV5-6 and TRBJ1-1, with 7 bases matching TRBD1. Germline V gene data show CDR1 as SGHDT and CDR2 as YYEEEE. This CDR3 has 17 amino acids. V dropped 0 bases and J dropped 1; count of bases not matched to a gene: 9. The CDR3 sequence is CASSLDRGWRPNTEAFF. The CDR3 region has the DNA TGTGCCAGCAGCTTGGACAGGGGATGGCGTCCGAACACTGAAGCTTTCTTT.

The chain links TRBV7-2 to TRBJ2-7; 11 bases are a match to TRBD2. The CDR3 consists of 14 residues. V lost 2 bases and J lost 3; bases outside the gene matches: 0. In germline, CDR1 is SGHTA, CDR2 FQGNSA. The CDR3 reads CASSLTSGGYEQYV. The CDR3 coding sequence is TGTGCCAGCAGCTTAACTAGCGGGGGCTACGAGCAGTACGTC.

This chain joins TRBV21-1 and TRBJ2-7; no check of the table's D call, TRBD2, against the DNA was made. TRBV21-1 is a pseudogene. The CDR3 consists of 15 residues. The CDR3 coding sequence is TGTGCCAGCAGCTGGGAGAAGGGCGACTCCTACGAGCAGTACGTC. Protein: CASSWEKGDSYEQYV.